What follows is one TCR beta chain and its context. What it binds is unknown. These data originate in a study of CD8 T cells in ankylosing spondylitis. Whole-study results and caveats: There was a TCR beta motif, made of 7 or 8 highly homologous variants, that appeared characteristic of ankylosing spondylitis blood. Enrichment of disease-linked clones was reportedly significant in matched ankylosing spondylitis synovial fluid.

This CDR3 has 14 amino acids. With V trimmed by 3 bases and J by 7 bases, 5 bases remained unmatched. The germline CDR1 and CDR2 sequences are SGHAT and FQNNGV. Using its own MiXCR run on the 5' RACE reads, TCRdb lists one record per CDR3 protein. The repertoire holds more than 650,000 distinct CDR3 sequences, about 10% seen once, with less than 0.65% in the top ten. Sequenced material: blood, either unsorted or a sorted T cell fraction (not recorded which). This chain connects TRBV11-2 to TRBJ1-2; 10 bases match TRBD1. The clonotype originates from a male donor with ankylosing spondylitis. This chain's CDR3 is CASSLTGGAGGYTF. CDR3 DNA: TGTGCCAGCAGCTTGACAGGGGGCGCAGGTGGCTACACCTTC.